A single TCR beta chain is shown here with its context. This receptor's antigen is unknown. No qualities accompany the bases; no much larger clone lies one base away. The sample carries other DNA sequences with the same CDR3. The immunoSEQ Assay, a bias-controlled multiplex PCR, was used to amplify TCRbeta CDR3 regions from genomic DNA. Turning to the authors' computational methods: Within the assay, amplification of reference gene primers was used to estimate how many nucleated cells each sample contained. Sequence reads were collapsed and filtered to measure the absolute abundance of every unique TCRbeta CDR3 rearrangement. For each sample, productive Simpson clonality was calculated as the square root of Simpson's diversity index across productive rearrangements. TCRdb holds this immuneACCESS table with in-frame rearrangements only. Some clones are missing; in checked studies, unresolved V genes explain under half, and the rest has no known cause. V and J calls and clone size come straight from that table; D and trimming were deduced from the DNA. The sample yields about 200,000 clones; around 86% were counted once. 5.5% to 7% of the sample rests with the top ten.

According to the germline V gene, CDR1 reads SGHAT and CDR2 reads FQNNGV. V ends up 1 base short and J 4 bases short, with an unmatched junction base count of 14. CDR3 length: 18 amino acids, cysteine to phenylalanine. Left in the record is the CDR3 DNA by itself, 54 bases read in frame from the first base. This entry is derived from a study of blood T cell repertoires in COVID-19 (TCRdb year 2020). Context from the whole study: Samples from collaborators originated in the United States, Italy and Spain and spanned both the acute and convalescent phases of COVID-19. HLA class I and class II types, where available, came from metadata supplied by the sample provider rather than from assay-based typing. A de-identified subject ID, COVID-19 status, age in years and sex were almost always included in the sample metadata. The prospective study material was composed of cDNA or gDNA derived from T cells, B-cell-depleted T cells, or PBMCs. The samples were drawn from two sources: the first 160 participants of the ongoing ImmuneRACE study, and some 1,300 subjects contributed by 6 global collaborators. Subjects who had been exposed to COVID-19, were actively infected with it, or had recovered from it provided the deeply sampled blood TCRbeta repertoires that made up the dataset. A freely available public database, intended as a resource for researchers studying the immune response to SARS-CoV-2, is where the repertoires were released.

Each collaborating institution followed its own protocols to collect whole blood in K2EDTA tubes. For TCRbeta analysis, collaborators shipped samples in one of three forms: frozen whole blood, isolated PBMCs, or DNA extracted from either of those sample types. Overall study results and their limits: The quantity of clinical and demographic metadata differed by source and by participant and was supplied without curation.

Sequencing used peripheral blood. The chain joins TRBV11-2 to TRBJ2-3, with 7 middle bases fitting TRBD2. This clonotype originated in an older man with acute or convalescent COVID-19. The nucleotides read TGTGCCAGCAGCTTAGGCCTCACTAGTGGGAGGGCCCCAGATACGCAGTATTTT. This codes for CASSLGLTSGRAPDTQYF.